The T cell receptor (beta chain) under discussion was sequenced for a study of T cell repertoires in cytomegalovirus infection. On the study more broadly: CMV epitopes used comprised recently identified HLA-C-restricted ones and well-studied HLA-B-restricted ones. CMV infection and matching HLA type were both indicated by public TCR beta signatures.

The CDR3 contains 16 residues. V shed 1 base and J 5 bases; nucleotides not matched to a gene: 6. Per the germline V gene, CDR1 is SGHTA and CDR2 is FQGNSA. This clonotype was seen a few times. Its antigen is not known. TCRdb reprocessed the reads via MiXCR and lists one record per CDR3 protein. The table has a few hundred thousand distinct CDR3 sequences, almost 40% seen once. Study results and caveats: The response measured ex vivo was dominated by TCR beta clonotypes (HLA-C-restricted and CMV-specific).

The source is a human donor in good health (CMV status not recorded). Some clones in this sample may be carry-over from other donors' samples. The chain couples TRBV7-2 to TRBJ2-5; 11 nucleotides agree with TRBD2. Sequenced here: cultured PBMCs, sampled from culture after CMV antigen stimulation. DNA for the CDR3: TGTGCCAGCAGCTTAGGAACTAGCGGGGGCGGGGAGACCCAGTACTTC. Protein sequence: CASSLGTSGGGETQYF. Supplemented by reference TRBV7-2 and TRBJ2-5, the full variable domain reads GAGVSQSPSNKVTEKGKDVELRCDPISGHTALYWYRQSLGQGLEFLIYFQGNSAPDKSGLPSDRFSAERTGGSVSTLTIQRTQQEDSAVYLCASSLGTSGGGETQYFGPGTRLLVL.